The 14 T cell receptor beta chains below were found in one sample sequenced in a study of spatial heterogeneity in lung cancer. One entry per CDR3 protein results from TCRdb running MiXCR on the 5' RACE reads. The repertoire holds under 20,000 distinct CDR3 sequences, with approximately 19% as singletons. The time point is: blood at routine non-recurrence follow-up after resection. The sample here was PBMCs, taken at follow-up. These receptors all stem from a male donor with early-stage non-small cell lung cancer.

This clonotype qualifies as medium-sized. This chain connects TRBV4-1 to TRBJ2-7; D not resolved. The germline gives CDR1 MGHRA, CDR2 YSYEKL. The CDR3 totals 16 residues. Trimming took 1 base from V and 3 from J, leaving 16 bases between them. The CDR3 here is CASSQGIRSDLYEQYF. The CDR3 region has the DNA TGCGCCAGCAGCCAAGGGATACGGAGCGACCTCTACGAGCAGTACTTC.

This clonotype is medium-sized within its sample. V usage is TRBV25-1 and J usage is TRBJ2-7; no clear D. The V and J ends lost 6 bases and 0 bases respectively, with 3 bases between them. The germline CDR1 and CDR2 sequences are MGHDK and SYGVNS. This CDR3 comprises 11 residues. CDR3 amino acids: CASRSSYEQYF. DNA for the CDR3: TGTGCCAGCAGATCCTCCTACGAGCAGTACTTC.

V usage is TRBV12-3 or TRBV12-4 and J usage is TRBJ2-1; TRBD1 aligns across 9 bases. The CDR3 has 17 residues. The junction had 11 bases not matched to a gene; V was cut back by 5 bases and J by 3 bases. The CDR3 bases are TGTGCCAGCAGTCCGAGGACAGGGGATAGGGGCTACAATGAGCAGTTCTTC. Translation: CASSPRTGDRGYNEQFF.

The chain couples TRBV9 to TRBJ2-2; 8 bases are shared with TRBD1. V lost 3 bases and J lost 0; bases outside the gene matches: 7. The CDR3 extends over 17 amino acids. Germline loops: CDR1 SGDLS, CDR2 YYNGEE. The CDR3 DNA reads as TGTGCCAGCAGCGCTTACAGGGGGTACTCGAACACCGGGGAGCTGTTTTTT. The encoded protein is CASSAYRGYSNTGELFF. Full variable domain (remainder filled in from reference TRBV9 and TRBJ2-2): DSGVTQTPKHLITATGQRVTLRCSPRSGDLSVYWYQQSLDQGLQFLIQYYNGEERAKGNILERFSAQQFPDLHSELNLSSLELGDSALYFCASSAYRGYSNTGELFFGEGSRLTVL.

This clonotype is termed medium-sized. The chain links TRBV6-5 to TRBJ1-1; 7 bases are a match to TRBD1. The CDR3 has 14 amino acids. The V gene end was trimmed by 7 bases and the J gene end by 5 bases; junction bases not matched to a gene: 10. CDR1 and CDR2 (germline): MNHEY, SVGAGI. CDR3 residues: CASTREGARTEAFF. The CDR3 DNA sequence: TGTGCCAGCACCCGAGAGGGGGCGAGGACTGAAGCTTTCTTT.

This clonotype has ten or more counts. The rearrangement links TRBV20-1 to TRBJ2-5; tentative D call: TRBD2 (6 bases). CDR1 is DFQATT, CDR2 SNEGSKA, per germline (reference sequence). V lost 2 bases and J 6 bases, leaving 19 bases between the germline ends. The CDR3 loop spans 15 amino acids. In DNA form, the CDR3 reads TGCAGTGCTAGACTATCTGACGGGGGTTTGAAGACCCAGTACTTC. It yields the protein CSARLSDGGLKTQYF.

This rearrangement joins TRBV27 to TRBJ2-7; D might be TRBD1 (6 bases). From germline, CDR1 is MNHEY and CDR2 SMNVEV (reference sequence). The CDR3 extends over 14 amino acids. V lost 2 bases and J lost 2, with 10 bases in between. The CDR3 nucleotides are TGTGCCAGCAGTTTACGATCAGGGGCCTACGAGCAGTACTTC. It codes for CASSLRSGAYEQYF.

The chain uses TRBV9 and TRBJ1-1; D remains ambiguous. Per the germline V gene, CDR1 is SGDLS and CDR2 is YYNGEE. With 4 bases removed from V and 3 bases from J, the gap between germline ends came to 10 bases. CDR3 length: 13 residues. The CDR3 reads CASSPTTDTEAFF. The CDR3 DNA sequence: TGTGCCAGCAGCCCTACTACGGACACTGAAGCTTTCTTT. The whole variable domain, filled in from reference TRBV9 and TRBJ1-1, reads DSGVTQTPKHLITATGQRVTLRCSPRSGDLSVYWYQQSLDQGLQFLIQYYNGEERAKGNILERFSAQQFPDLHSELNLSSLELGDSALYFCASSPTTDTEAFFGQGTRLTVV.

By frequency in the sample, this clonotype is medium-sized (0.01 to 0.1%). The chain uses TRBV7-2 and TRBJ2-3; a weak D match, TRBD1 (6 bases). Germline V CDR1 and CDR2: SGHTA, FQGNSA. CDR3 length equals 12 residues. Deletions cut 5 bases from V and 6 bases from J, with 9 bases between. The CDR3 DNA sequence: TGTGCCAGCAGCGCCCAGGGGGATACGCAGTATTTT. Protein sequence: CASSAQGDTQYF.

This clonotype is medium-sized in the sample. The chain couples TRBV6-6 to TRBJ1-5; possible D gene TRBD1, 5 bases. Germline CDR1 reads MNHNY; CDR2 reads SVGAGI (reference sequence). V was shortened by 2 bases and J by 4 bases, with 9 bases between the two germline ends. The CDR3 sequence is 14 residues long. The CDR3 region has the DNA TGTGCCAGCAGTTACCTCGACAGTAATCAGCCCCAGCATTTT. Protein sequence: CASSYLDSNQPQHF.

This chain links TRBV11-1 with TRBJ2-2, with a weak D call TRBD2 (6 bases). The CDR3 contains 16 residues. V was pared by 2 bases and J by 1 base, with 11 bases between. Germline CDR1 and CDR2: SGHAT and FQDESV (reference sequence). CDR3 sequence (DNA): TGTGCCAGCAGCTTAAGGGGACTTGAGAACACCGGGGAGCTGTTTTTT. Its protein product is CASSLRGLENTGELFF.

This sequence joins TRBV4-3 and TRBJ1-2; D is uncertain. The germline V and J ends were trimmed by 1 base and 2 bases, with 17 bases remaining between them. Germline CDR1 reads LGHNA; CDR2 reads YSLEER. The CDR3 extends over 17 amino acids. The CDR3 reads CASSQGVREINNYGYTF. In nucleotides, the CDR3 is TGCGCCAGCAGCCAAGGCGTTAGGGAAATAAACAACTATGGCTACACCTTC.

A few counts support this clonotype. This sequence joins TRBV7-9 and TRBJ2-5; D is unclear. V was pared by 11 bases and J by 1 base, with 20 bases between. Per germline, CDR1 SEHNR and CDR2 FQNEAQ (reference sequence). The CDR3 totals 15 residues. The CDR3 region is CAETGGRARQETQYF. CDR3 nucleotide sequence: TGTGCCGAGACCGGTGGTAGGGCTCGCCAAGAGACCCAGTACTTC.

This clonotype was detected only once. The rearrangement uses TRBV7-9 and TRBJ2-3; D gene uncertain. V lost 1 base, J lost 2 bases, and 7 bases lay in between. This CDR3 comprises 14 residues. The germline CDR1 and CDR2 sequences are SEHNR and FQNEAQ (reference sequence). The CDR3 coding sequence is TGTGCCAGCAGCTTAGATGGCAACACAGATACGCAGTATTTT. Translation gives CASSLDGNTDTQYF.